What follows are 5 T cell receptor beta chains derived from one specimen sequenced in a study of shared clonotypes between healthy human individuals. Measured with immunoSEQ multiplex PCR; TCRdb has only the in-frame clones, and not every one. The table shows 2 million to 3 million clones, with over 85% occurring only once. Input material: naive CD4+ T cells sorted from blood. As to subset: CD45RA+ positively selected. These receptor sequences come from a man between 18 and 29 years old in good health.

This chain links TRBV5-6 with TRBJ1-2; D not resolved. V was shortened by 1 base and J by 4 bases, with 8 bases between the two germline ends. Per germline, CDR1 SGHDT and CDR2 YYEEEE. The CDR3 contains 13 residues. CDR3 region: CASSLHSLYGYTF. CDR3 sequence (DNA): TGTGCCAGCAGCTTGCACAGTCTCTATGGCTACACCTTC. The variable domain in full, with the rest retrieved from reference TRBV5-6 and TRBJ1-2, is DAGVTQSPTHLIKTRGQQVTLRCSPKSGHDTVSWYQQALGQGPQFIFQYYEEEERQRGNFPDRFSGHQFPNYSSELNVNALLLGDSALYLCASSLHSLYGYTFGSGTRLTVV.

The V call is TRBV7-9, the J call TRBJ2-3; D might be TRBD1 (6 bases). This CDR3 contains 12 residues. Trimming took off 6 bases at V and 6 bases at J, with 10 bases between the two ends. CDR1 and CDR2 (germline): SEHNR, FQNEAQ (reference sequence). CDR3 residues: CASRQGPDTQYF. CDR3 nucleotides: TGTGCCAGCAGACAGGGCCCGGATACGCAGTATTTT.

This chain joins TRBV25-1 and TRBJ2-7, with TRBD2 identical over 9 bases. V was clipped by 1 base and J by 5 bases; unmatched bases: 9. Germline lookup yields CDR1 MGHDK and CDR2 SYGVNS. This CDR3 spans 16 amino acids. The CDR3 here is CASSEWGAGGPHEQYF. CDR3 bases: TGTGCCAGCAGTGAATGGGGGGCGGGAGGGCCCCACGAGCAGTACTTC.

The J gene is TRBJ2-5, the V gene TRBV18, with D possibly matching TRBD1 (5 bases). V lost 6 bases, J lost 6 bases, and 20 bases lay in between. CDR1 is KGHSH and CDR2 is LQKENI in the germline V gene. This CDR3 region has 15 residues. CDR3 loop: CASSPQGGFEKTQYF. The DNA of the CDR3 is TGTGCCAGCTCCCCCCAGGGTGGATTTGAGAAGACCCAGTACTTC.

The V and J genes are TRBV20-1 and TRBJ2-1, with D unresolved. V lost 5 bases and J lost 6, with 8 bases in between. Germline V gene data show CDR1 as DFQATT and CDR2 as SNEGSKA (reference sequence). The CDR3 loop spans 11 amino acids. The CDR3 nucleotides are TGCAGTGCTGGCAGGCCCAATGAGCAGTTCTTC. Translating gives CSAGRPNEQFF.